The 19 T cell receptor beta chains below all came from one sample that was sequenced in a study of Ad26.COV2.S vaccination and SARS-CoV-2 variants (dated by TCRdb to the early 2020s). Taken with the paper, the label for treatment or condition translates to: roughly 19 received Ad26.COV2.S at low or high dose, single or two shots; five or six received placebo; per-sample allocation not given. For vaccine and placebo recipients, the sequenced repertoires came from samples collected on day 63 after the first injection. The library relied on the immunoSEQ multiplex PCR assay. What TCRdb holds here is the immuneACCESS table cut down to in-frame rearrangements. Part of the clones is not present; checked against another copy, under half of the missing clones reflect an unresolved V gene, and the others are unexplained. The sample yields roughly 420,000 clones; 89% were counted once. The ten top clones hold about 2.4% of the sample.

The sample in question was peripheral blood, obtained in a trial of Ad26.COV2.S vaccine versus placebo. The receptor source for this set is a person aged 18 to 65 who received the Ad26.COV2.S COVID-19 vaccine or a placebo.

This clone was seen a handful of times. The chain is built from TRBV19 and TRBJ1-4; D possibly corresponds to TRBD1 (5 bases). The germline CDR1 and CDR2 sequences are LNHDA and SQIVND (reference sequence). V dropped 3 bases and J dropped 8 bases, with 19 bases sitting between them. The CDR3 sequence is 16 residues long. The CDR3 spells CASSITAGSVGEKLFF. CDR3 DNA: TGTGCCAGTAGTATTACTGCAGGGAGCGTAGGGGAAAAACTGTTTTTT.

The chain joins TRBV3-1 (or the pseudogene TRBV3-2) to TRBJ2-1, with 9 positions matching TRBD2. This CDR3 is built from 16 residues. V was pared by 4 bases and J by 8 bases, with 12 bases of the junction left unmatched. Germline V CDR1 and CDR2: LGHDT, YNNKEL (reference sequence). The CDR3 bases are TGTGCCAGCAGCCCAGGGCGGGGGGGCCGACGCGATGAGCAGTTCTTC. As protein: CASSPGRGGRRDEQFF.

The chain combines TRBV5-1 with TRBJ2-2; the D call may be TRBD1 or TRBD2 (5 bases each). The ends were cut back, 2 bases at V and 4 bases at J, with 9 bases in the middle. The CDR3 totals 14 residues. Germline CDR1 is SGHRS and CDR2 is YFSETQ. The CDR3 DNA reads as TGCGCCAGCAGCTTCTTGGGGACCACCGGGGAGCTGTTTTTT. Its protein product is CASSFLGTTGELFF.

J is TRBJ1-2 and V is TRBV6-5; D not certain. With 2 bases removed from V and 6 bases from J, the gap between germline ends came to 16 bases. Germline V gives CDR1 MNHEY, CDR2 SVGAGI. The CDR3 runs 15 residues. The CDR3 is CASSYIHFLPHGYTF. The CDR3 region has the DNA TGTGCCAGCAGTTACATCCATTTCCTACCTCATGGCTACACCTTC.

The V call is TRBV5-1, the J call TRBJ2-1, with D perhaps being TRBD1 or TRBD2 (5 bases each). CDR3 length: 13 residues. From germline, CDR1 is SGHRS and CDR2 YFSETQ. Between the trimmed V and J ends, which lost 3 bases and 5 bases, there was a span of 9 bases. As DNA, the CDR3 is TGCGCCAGCAGCTGGGACGGCCACAATGAGCAGTTCTTC. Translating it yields CASSWDGHNEQFF. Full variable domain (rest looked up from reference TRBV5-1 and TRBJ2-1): KAGVTQTPRYLIKTRGQQVTLSCSPISGHRSVSWYQQTPGQGLQFLFEYFSETQRNKGNFPGRFSGRQFSNSRSEMNVSTLELGDSALYLCASSWDGHNEQFFGPGTRLTVL.

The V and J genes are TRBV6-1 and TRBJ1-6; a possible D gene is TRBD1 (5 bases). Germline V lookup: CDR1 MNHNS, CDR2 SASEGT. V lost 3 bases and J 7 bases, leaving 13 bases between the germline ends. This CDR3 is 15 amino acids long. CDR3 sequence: CASSEHQGGNSPLHF. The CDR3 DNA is TGTGCCAGCAGTGAGCACCAGGGTGGCAATTCACCCCTCCACTTT.

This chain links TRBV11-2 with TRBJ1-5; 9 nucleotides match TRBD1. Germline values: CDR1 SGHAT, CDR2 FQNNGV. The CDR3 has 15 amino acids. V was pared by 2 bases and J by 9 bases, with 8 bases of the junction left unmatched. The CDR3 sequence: CASSLSWTGERPQHF. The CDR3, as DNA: TGTGCCAGCAGCTTATCTTGGACAGGGGAAAGGCCCCAGCATTTT.

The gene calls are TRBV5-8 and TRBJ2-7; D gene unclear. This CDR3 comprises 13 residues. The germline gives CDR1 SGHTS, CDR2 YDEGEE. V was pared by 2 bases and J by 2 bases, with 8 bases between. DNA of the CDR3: TGTGCCAGCAGCTTACACGTGCCCTACGAGCAGTACGTC. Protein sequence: CASSLHVPYEQYV.

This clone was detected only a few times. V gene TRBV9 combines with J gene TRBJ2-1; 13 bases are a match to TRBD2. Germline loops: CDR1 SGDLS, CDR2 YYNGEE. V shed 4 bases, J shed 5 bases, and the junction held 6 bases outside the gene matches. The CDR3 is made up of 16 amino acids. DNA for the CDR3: TGTGCCAGCAGCCCCGGACTAGCGGGAGTGCACAATGAGCAGTTCTTC. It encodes CASSPGLAGVHNEQFF.

CDR3 residues: CASSPGQPNNEQFF. The DNA of the CDR3 is TGCGCCAGCAGCCCAGGACAGCCTAACAATGAGCAGTTCTTC. The V gene is TRBV5-1, the J gene TRBJ2-1; tentatively, D is TRBD1 (6 bases). V was clipped by 4 bases and J by 5 bases, with 13 bases between them. Germline values: CDR1 SGHRS, CDR2 YFSETQ. The CDR3 contains 14 residues. Full variable domain (rest looked up from reference TRBV5-1 and TRBJ2-1): KAGVTQTPRYLIKTRGQQVTLSCSPISGHRSVSWYQQTPGQGLQFLFEYFSETQRNKGNFPGRFSGRQFSNSRSEMNVSTLELGDSALYLCASSPGQPNNEQFFGPGTRLTVL.

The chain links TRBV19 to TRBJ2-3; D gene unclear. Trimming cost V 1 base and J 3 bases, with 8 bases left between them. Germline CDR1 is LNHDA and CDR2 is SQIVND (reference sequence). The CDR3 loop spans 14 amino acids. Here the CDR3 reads CASSIAGGTDTQYF. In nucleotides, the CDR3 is TGTGCCAGTAGTATAGCCGGTGGTACAGATACGCAGTATTTT.

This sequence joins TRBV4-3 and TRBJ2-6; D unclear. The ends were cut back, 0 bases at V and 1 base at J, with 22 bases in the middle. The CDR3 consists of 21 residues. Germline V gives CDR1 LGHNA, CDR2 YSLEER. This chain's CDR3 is CASSQDRVVRTHRSGANVLTF. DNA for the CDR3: TGCGCCAGCAGCCAAGATAGGGTTGTGCGCACGCACCGGTCTGGGGCCAACGTCCTGACTTTC.

Here the CDR3 reads CASSIGNTEAFF. The CDR3 coding sequence is TGTGCCAGCAGTATCGGGAACACTGAAGCTTTCTTT. The chain joins TRBV12-3 or TRBV12-4 to TRBJ1-1, with no clear D. The V end lost 5 bases, the J end lost 1 base, and 5 bases lay between the germline ends. The CDR3 spans 12 residues.

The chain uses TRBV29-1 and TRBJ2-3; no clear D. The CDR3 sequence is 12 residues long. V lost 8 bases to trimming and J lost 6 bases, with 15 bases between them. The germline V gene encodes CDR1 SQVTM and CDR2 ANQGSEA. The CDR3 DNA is TGCAGCCAAACTCGTTCTGGGGATACGCAGTATTTT. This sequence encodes CSQTRSGDTQYF.

DNA for the CDR3: TGCGCCAGCAGTGAGTCTTACAGGGGCGGTTACAATGAGCAGTTCTTC. As protein: CASSESYRGGYNEQFF. This chain connects TRBV10-1 to TRBJ2-1; 7 bases map to TRBD1. The V gene end was trimmed by 0 bases and the J gene end by 4 bases; junction bases not matched to a gene: 6. Germline CDR1 and CDR2: WNHNN and SYGVQD (reference sequence). This CDR3 comprises 16 residues.

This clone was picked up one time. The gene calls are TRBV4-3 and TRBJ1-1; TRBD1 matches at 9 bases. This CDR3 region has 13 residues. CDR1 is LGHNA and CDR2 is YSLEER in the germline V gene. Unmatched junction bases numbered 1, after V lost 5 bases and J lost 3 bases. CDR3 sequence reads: CASSRQGDTEAFF. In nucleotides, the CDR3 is TGCGCCAGCAGCAGACAGGGGGACACTGAAGCTTTCTTT.

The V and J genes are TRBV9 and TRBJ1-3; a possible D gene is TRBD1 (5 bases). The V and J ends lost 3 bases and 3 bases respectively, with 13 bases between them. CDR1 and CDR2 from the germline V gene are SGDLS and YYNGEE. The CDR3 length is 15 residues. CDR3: CASSASGTFGNTIYF. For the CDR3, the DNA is TGTGCCAGCAGCGCCTCCGGGACCTTTGGAAACACCATATATTTT.

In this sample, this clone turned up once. The CDR3 region is CASRTGQIQPQHF. The CDR3 nucleotides read TGTGCCAGCAGAACAGGGCAGATCCAGCCCCAGCATTTT. The chain combines TRBV2 with TRBJ1-5; tentatively, D is TRBD1 (6 bases). The CDR3 has 13 amino acids. V was cut by 6 bases and J by 7 bases, with 13 bases left in between. CDR1 is SNHLY and CDR2 is FYNNEI in the germline V gene. The full variable domain, completed using reference TRBV2 and TRBJ1-5, is EPEVTQTPSHQVTQMGQEVILRCVPISNHLYFYWYRQILGQKVEFLVSFYNNEISEKSEIFDDQFSVERPDGSNFTLKIRSTKLEDSAMYFCASRTGQIQPQHFGDGTRLSIL.

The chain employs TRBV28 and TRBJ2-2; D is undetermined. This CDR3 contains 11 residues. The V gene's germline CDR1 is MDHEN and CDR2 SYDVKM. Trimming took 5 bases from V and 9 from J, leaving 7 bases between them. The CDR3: CASSDVRELFF. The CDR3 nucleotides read TGTGCCAGCAGTGACGTACGGGAGCTGTTTTTT.